This paragraph covers one T cell receptor beta chain sequence. These data come from a study of T cells in Graves' hyperthyroidism and ophthalmopathy. Amplification of TCR beta CDR3 regions was performed using RNA transcripts as template. A set of HTBI primers served as the primers for a first-round RT-PCR of the TCR CDR3. TCRdb recomputed calls from the multiplex PCR reads with MiXCR, one row per CDR3 protein. The table shows about 520,000 distinct CDR3 sequences, with around 24% occurring only once. Each ophthalmopathy patient scored at least 3 on the Clinical Activity Score and at least 4 on NOSPECS grade, with duration under 3 months. Investigators excluded patients with uncontrolled infection, other autoimmune disease, pregnancy or lactation. Clinical symptoms, serum thyroxine and TRAb, thyroid ultrasound and orbital computed tomography were used for the diagnoses. Trimming removed 3 bases at V and 8 bases at J, with 7 bases between. There are 11 residues in the CDR3.

Sequenced input: blood. The TCR comes from a woman under 40 with Graves' ophthalmopathy. The chain carries TRBV12-3 or TRBV12-4 and TRBJ1-1; no clear D gene. The CDR3 sequence: CASSFTGEAFF. In nucleotides, the CDR3 is TGTGCCAGCAGTTTTACTGGGGAAGCTTTCTTT.